This TCR beta chain was obtained from a study of OX40 agonist ivuxolimab in advanced cancers. Study information: Partial responses were achieved by three patients, one with hepatocellular carcinoma and two with cutaneous melanoma.

Sampling times: baseline, cycle 4 day 1, cycle 7 day 1. General study points: The study found that CD8+ T cells averaged more expanded clones than CD4+. At doses 0.1 to 3.0 mg/kg, CD4+ and CD8+ clones expanded.

For this clone: Its target is not known.

The CDR3 runs 12 residues. Trimming left V 4 bases short and J 4 bases short, with 8 bases between. CDR1 is SGHRS and CDR2 is YFSETQ in the germline V gene. This table comes from immunoSEQ multiplex PCR, and its TCRdb copy is limited to in-frame clones, with some not included. This sample has around 50,000 clones, with 75% to 90% found just once. The V call is TRBV5-1, the J call TRBJ1-1; a weak D match, TRBD1 (6 bases). This TCR was recovered from an adult with an advanced solid tumor such as melanoma, head and neck, liver or kidney cancer. Sample: CD4+ or CD8+ T cells sorted from blood, taken in a trial of the OX40 agonist ivuxolimab. CDR3: CASSQQGTEAFF. For the CDR3, the DNA is TGCGCCAGCAGCCAACAGGGCACTGAAGCTTTCTTT.